Following are 10 T cell receptor beta chains from one sample sequenced in a study of blood T cell repertoires in COVID-19. The repertoire was sequenced with immunoSEQ multiplex PCR; TCRdb's copy has only in-frame clones and lacks some. The table includes about 180,000 clones, around 86% detected once. The specimen sequenced was peripheral blood. Receptors were obtained from a man over 45 with active or convalescent COVID-19.

This chain links TRBV18 with TRBJ1-3, with 7 positions matching TRBD1. CDR3 length: 15 amino acids. V trimming: 3 bases; J trimming: 2 bases; junction bases outside the gene matches: 4. CDR1 KGHSH and CDR2 LQKENI come from the germline V gene. The CDR3: CASSPGTATGNTIYF. DNA for the CDR3: TGTGCCAGCTCACCTGGGACAGCGACTGGAAACACCATATATTTT. The full variable domain, with the rest looked up from reference TRBV18 and TRBJ1-3, is NAGVMQNPRHLVRRRGQEARLRCSPMKGHSHVYWYRQLPEEGLKFMVYLQKENIIDESGMPKERFSAEFPKEGPSILRIQQVVRGDSAAYFCASSPGTATGNTIYFGEGSWLTVV.

The chain recombines TRBV7-9 with TRBJ2-7; TRBD2 might be the D (5 bases). The germline V gene encodes CDR1 SEHNR and CDR2 FQNEAQ (reference sequence). Trimming cost V 1 base and J 2 bases, with 9 bases left between them. This CDR3 comprises 14 residues. The CDR3 region is CASSLVPGTYEQYF. Written as DNA, the CDR3 is TGTGCCAGCAGCTTAGTTCCGGGGACCTACGAGCAGTACTTC.

The chain uses TRBV12-3 or TRBV12-4 and TRBJ1-5, with TRBD1 identical over 8 bases. V dropped 7 bases and J dropped 4; count of bases not matched to a gene: 3. CDR3 length: 13 residues. The CDR3 DNA is TGTGCCAGCACCAGGACAGGGAATCAGCCCCAGCATTTT. This gives the protein CASTRTGNQPQHF.

The CDR3 bases are TGCAGCGTTCACCGGTCTCGGAACACTGAAGCTTTCTTT. As protein: CSVHRSRNTEAFF. The chain has TRBV29-1 and TRBJ1-1; D is undetermined. Per germline, CDR1 SQVTM and CDR2 ANQGSEA. V lost 5 bases and J 1 base, leaving 11 bases between the germline ends. The CDR3 contains 13 residues. Combining the CDR3 with reference TRBV29-1 and TRBJ1-1 gives the whole variable domain SAVISQKPSRDICQRGTSLTIQCQVDSQVTMMFWYRQQPGQSLTLIATANQGSEATYESGFVIDKFPISRPNLTFSTLTVSNMSPEDSSIYLCSVHRSRNTEAFFGQGTRLTVV.

The gene calls are TRBV24-1 and TRBJ2-1, with TRBD2 matching 7 bases. This CDR3 region has 15 residues. Germline V gene sequence: CDR1 KGHDR, CDR2 SFDVKD. With V trimmed by 4 bases and J by 1 base, 3 bases remained unmatched. The DNA for the CDR3 is TGTGCCACCAGTGAGGGGCGGGGGTCCTACAATGAGCAGTTCTTC. Translation: CATSEGRGSYNEQFF.

CDR3 nucleotides: TGTGCCAGCAGACACGGGGAGAGCAATCAGCCCCAGCATTTT. As protein: CASRHGESNQPQHF. The chain recombines TRBV6-5 with TRBJ1-5; D is ambiguous. The CDR3 covers 14 residues. Trimming took off 6 bases at V and 1 base at J, with 10 bases between the two ends. The germline gives CDR1 MNHEY, CDR2 SVGAGI.

CDR3 residues: CASSKRAYEGGNTIYF. CDR3 DNA: TGTGCCAGCAGCAAGCGCGCCTACGAAGGTGGAAACACCATATATTTT. The chain recombines TRBV3-1 (or the pseudogene TRBV3-2) with TRBJ1-3; D gene ambiguous. The CDR3 covers 16 residues. The germline CDR1 and CDR2 sequences are LGHDT and YNNKEL (reference sequence). Deletions cut 5 bases from V and 3 bases from J, with 17 bases between.

This sequence joins TRBV7-9 and TRBJ1-6; TRBD1 agrees at 9 bases. This CDR3 is built from 16 residues. Per germline, CDR1 SEHNR and CDR2 FQNEAQ (reference sequence). V lost 6 bases and J lost 6; bases outside the gene matches: 9. The CDR3, as DNA: TGTGCCAGCAGTTTGGGGACAGGGCTTTTTAATTCACCCCTCCACTTT. Protein product: CASSLGTGLFNSPLHF.

This clone was detected only once. The chain employs TRBV4-2 and TRBJ2-7; D may be TRBD2 (6 bases). The CDR3 has 14 residues. V gave up 0 bases and J gave up 2 bases, with 8 bases separating them. Looked up from germline, CDR1 is LGHNA and CDR2 is YNFKEQ. CDR3: CASSQDPSAYEQYF. CDR3 bases: TGTGCCAGCAGCCAAGATCCTAGCGCCTACGAGCAGTACTTC.

This sequence joins TRBV27 and TRBJ1-2; D might be TRBD1 (6 bases). The germline V gene encodes CDR1 MNHEY and CDR2 SMNVEV (reference sequence). The CDR3 is 12 residues long. V lost 3 bases, J lost 6 bases, and 8 bases lay in between. The CDR3 loop is CASSFRGNGYTF. DNA of the CDR3: TGTGCCAGCAGTTTTAGGGGGAATGGCTACACCTTC.